This TCR beta chain was identified in a study of blood T cells in healthy people across ages. Whole-study context: There was about one barcoded beta molecule captured by template switching per two T cells. The study, taken as a whole, reports: Diversity figures based on one million T cells were deemed too low. While age rose, TCR beta diversity per million T cells dropped in a roughly linear way.

Through a sample-barcoded 5' primer and a J-beta primer mix, a second PCR was run for roughly 7 to 11 cycles. TCRdb reprocessed the 5' RACE reads via MiXCR and lists one record per CDR3 protein. The sample carries about 720,000 distinct CDR3 sequences, 20% to 25% recorded once. The CDR3 has 12 residues. The trim removed 6 bases at V and 10 bases at J, leaving 4 bases unmatched. CDR1 MNHEY and CDR2 SVGAGI come from the germline V gene. The sample holds a few counts of this clonotype. The antigen remains unidentified. The chain uses TRBV6-5 and TRBJ2-3; 10 nucleotides line up with TRBD1. This clonotype originated in a man between 65 and 80 years old in good health. Sequenced sample: blood. The CDR3 bases are TGTGCCAGCAGCGAGACAGGGGGCGCGCAGTATTTT. It translates to CASSETGGAQYF.